The clone carrying this TCR beta chain was detected once. Its target is unknown. TCRdb's table, derived via immunoSEQ multiplex PCR, lists solely in-frame clones and lacks some. The table lists over 120,000 clones, over 90% of them singletons, with 4.5% to 5.5% in the top ten. This entry belongs to a study of T cell responses to AZD1222 COVID-19 vaccine. Study details: Some second doses came at about 4 weeks and others at about 12 weeks; these were pooled. Study-wide findings and caveats: An increase in Spike-specific TCR breadth and depth was observed after two AZD1222 doses. A mostly white British donor set with more females was recruited, and clonal diversity was possibly underestimated.

The germline V gene has CDR1 SQVTM and CDR2 ANQGSEA. The V gene end was trimmed by 0 bases and the J gene end by 5 bases; junction bases not matched to a gene: 6. The CDR3 is made up of 16 amino acids. The sample in question was peripheral blood, obtained on day 0 of AZD1222 vaccination. The sequence came from an adult in good health. V gene TRBV29-1 combines with J gene TRBJ2-2; 10 bases are shared with TRBD1. This chain's CDR3 is CSVEDPRQGATGELFF. CDR3 DNA sequence: TGCAGCGTTGAAGATCCCAGACAGGGGGCAACCGGGGAGCTGTTTTTT.